This T cell receptor (beta chain) was found in a study of cytomegalovirus exposure and HLA in healthy donors. The donors were members of the validation cohort comprising some 120 subjects, separate from the roughly 670-subject first cohort. The table came from immunoSEQ multiplex PCR; TCRdb's copy has only in-frame clones and leaves some out. In the table there are about 150,000 clones, roughly nine tenths of which are singletons. This CDR3 has 19 residues. Per germline, CDR1 GTSNPN and CDR2 SVGIG (reference sequence). V shed 5 bases and J 1 base; nucleotides not matched to a gene: 20. The sample consisted of PBMCs. The V call is TRBV30, the J call TRBJ2-1; 7 nucleotides align to TRBD1. The TCR originated in a woman aged 18-30 years in good health and CMV-seropositive. The CDR3 DNA is TGTGCCTGGGGCAAAATCCTCAACAGGGGAAGGAGGTCCTACAATGAGCAGTTCTTC. It codes for CAWGKILNRGRRSYNEQFF.